Listed below are T cell receptor beta chains from one sample, sequenced in a study of Graves' ophthalmopathy and Graves' hyperthyroidism. One entry per CDR3 protein, called by TCRdb with MiXCR from the multiplex PCR reads. Of about 400,000 distinct CDR3 sequences detected, under 25% appear once; the ten largest clones hold roughly 3%. The specimen was peripheral blood. Every receptor here comes from a young woman with stable Graves' hyperthyroidism. CDR3s include the opening cysteine and the closing phenylalanine or tryptophan. A D gene is named only where the DNA matches it firmly. The size field is filled for only some rows; it gives once, few, many or a size class.

>-|TRBJ2-2|TRBV6-2/TRBV6-3|many
TGTGCCAGCAGTTACTCCCTCGAGCGGCTGTTTTTT
CASSYSLERLFF
>-|TRBJ1-2|TRBV6-5|few
TGTGCCAGCAGTTTTCGCCAGCAGCTTAACTATGGCTACACCTTC
CASSFRQQLNYGYTF
>TRBD2|TRBJ2-2|TRBV28|many
TGTGCCAGCAGCGTAGCGGGAGAGGGTAGCGGGGAGCTGTTTTTT
CASSVAGEGSGELFF
>-|TRBJ2-7|TRBV6-1|many
TGTGCCAGCAGTGAGGTCTGGGGGATGATCTACGAGCAGTACTTC
CASSEVWGMIYEQYF
>-|TRBJ2-7|TRBV12-3/TRBV12-4|-
TGTGCCAGCAGTTTAGCTCTGAATTCTGTGAGCTCCTACGAGCAGTACTTC
CASSLALNSVSSYEQYF
>TRBD1|TRBJ2-6|TRBV25-1|many
TGTGCCAGCACATCAGGGGGCACAGGGGGCTCCGGGGCCAACGTCCTGACTTTC
CASTSGGTGGSGANVLTF
>-|TRBJ2-5|TRBV6-1|many
TGTGCCAGCAGTGCAGGACACACACAAGAGACCCAGTACTTC
CASSAGHTQETQYF
>-|TRBJ2-5|TRBV11-2|-
TGTGCCAGCAGCTTAGATGGGCTTGAGACCCAGTACTTC
CASSLDGLETQYF
>-|TRBJ2-7|TRBV27|many
TGTGCCAGCAGTAACGGCTCCTACGAGCAGTACTTC
CASSNGSYEQYF
>-|TRBJ1-1|TRBV6-1|-
TGTGCCAGCAGGCGGGGGGAGTACACTGAAGCTTTCTTT
CASRRGEYTEAFF
>TRBD1|TRBJ1-1|TRBV6-2/TRBV6-3|many
TGTGCCAGCAGTTACTCGACAGGGTGGGACACTGAAGCTTTCTTT
CASSYSTGWDTEAFF
>-|TRBJ2-5|TRBV28|many
TGTGCCAGCAGCGTCCGGGACGGTAAAGAGACCCAGTACTTC
CASSVRDGKETQYF
>-|TRBJ1-3|TRBV12-3/TRBV12-4|few
TGTGCCAGCAGTTTATCCTCCTCTGGAAACACCATATATTTT
CASSLSSSGNTIYF
>-|TRBJ2-5|TRBV3-1|many
TGTGCCAGCAGCCAAGTCAGGGGTGGGGAGACCCAGTACTTC
CASSQVRGGETQYF
>TRBD1|TRBJ2-5|TRBV12-3/TRBV12-4|-
TGTGCCAGCAGTTCCCGGGACAGGGGGTACCAAGAGACCCAGTACTTC
CASSSRDRGYQETQYF
>-|TRBJ1-3|TRBV6-2/TRBV6-3|few
TGTGCCAGCAGTTACTCGCAACTCTCCCCAACAGGGACTGGAAACACCATATATTTT
CASSYSQLSPTGTGNTIYF
>-|TRBJ2-3|TRBV7-2|many
TGTGCCAGCAGCTTAGCCGGTTTGAATTTTTTGACGTATTTT
CASSLAGLNFLTYF
>TRBD1|TRBJ2-5|TRBV19|many
TGTGCCAGTAGTGGAGGACAGGGGAAACAAGAGACCCAGTACTTC
CASSGGQGKQETQYF
>-|TRBJ1-6|TRBV12-3/TRBV12-4|many
TGTGCCAGCAGTTGGGGAACCGGTAATTCACCCCTCCACTTT
CASSWGTGNSPLHF
>TRBD2|TRBJ2-7|TRBV6-5|many
TGTGCCAGCAGTCCGGGACTAGTCGGGTACGAGCAGTACTTC
CASSPGLVGYEQYF
>TRBD2|TRBJ2-3|TRBV10-3|-
TGTGCCAACAGGACTAGCGGGGTCACAGATACGCAGTATTTT
CANRTSGVTDTQYF
>TRBD2|TRBJ2-7|TRBV6-2/TRBV6-3|many
TGTGCCAGCAAGACTAGCGCCTACGAGCAGTACTTC
CASKTSAYEQYF
>TRBD1|TRBJ2-5|TRBV29-1|many
TGCAGCGTTGCCATGACAGGGGTAGAGACCCAGTACTTC
CSVAMTGVETQYF
>-|TRBJ1-2|TRBV28|many
TGTGCCAGCAGTTTATTCGTTAGGCAGGGAGGAGGCTACACCTTC
CASSLFVRQGGGYTF